These 21 T cell receptor beta chains share one sample of origin, sequenced in a study of blood T cell repertoires in COVID-19. The repertoire was sequenced with immunoSEQ multiplex PCR; TCRdb's copy has only in-frame clones and lacks some. The repertoire includes about 190,000 clones, around 86% of them detected once, and 7% to 10% sits in the top ten. Sequencing input: PBMCs or T cells enriched from blood (not recorded which). The receptors here all came from a woman in her twenties or thirties who had recovered from COVID-19.

The chain employs TRBV28 and TRBJ2-5, with a tentative D call TRBD1 (6 bases). Germline-derived CDR1 and CDR2 are MDHEN and SYDVKM. The CDR3 loop spans 14 amino acids. Trimming cost V 6 bases and J 3 bases, with 14 bases left between them. The CDR3 is CASSLRQVKETQYF. For the CDR3, the DNA is TGTGCCAGCAGCCTAAGACAGGTTAAAGAGACCCAGTACTTC.

The gene calls are TRBV10-2 and TRBJ2-2; 7 nucleotides agree with TRBD1. The CDR3 has 15 residues. The J segment lost 7 bases and the V segment lost 4 bases, leaving 9 bases of the junction unmatched. From germline, CDR1 is WSHSY and CDR2 SAAADI. CDR3 sequence: CASSVAGGSGGELFF. The CDR3 coding sequence is TGCGCCAGCAGTGTGGCAGGGGGAAGTGGCGGGGAGCTGTTTTTT.

Only a few counts were recorded for this clone. The chain recombines TRBV2 with TRBJ2-1; 8 nucleotides match TRBD2. Germline CDR1 and CDR2: SNHLY and FYNNEI. The CDR3 is made up of 15 amino acids. After removal of 6 bases from V and 2 bases from J, the junction contained 6 bases not matched to a gene. CDR3 coding DNA: TGTGCCAGCAGAAGGCGGGAGGTTACCTACAATGAGCAGTTCTTC. This gives the protein CASRRREVTYNEQFF.

This sequence joins TRBV19 and TRBJ2-4; no clear D. V was shortened by 5 bases and J by 0 bases, with 14 bases between the two germline ends. Germline assignment: CDR1 LNHDA and CDR2 SQIVND (reference sequence). This CDR3 is built from 16 residues. The CDR3 is CASSYPGQKAKNIQYF. DNA for the CDR3: TGTGCCAGTAGTTACCCGGGTCAGAAAGCCAAAAACATTCAGTACTTC.

This clone is medium-sized in the sample. V usage is TRBV23-1 and J usage is TRBJ1-1; D not certain. TRBV23-1 is sorted into the ORF group, with uncertain function. The CDR3 loop spans 14 amino acids. The germline V and J ends were trimmed by 0 bases and 5 bases, with 10 bases remaining between them. The CDR3: CASSQSSIRTEAFF. Written as DNA, the CDR3 is TGCGCCAGCAGTCAATCGAGCATACGGACTGAAGCTTTCTTT.

The chain recombines TRBV11-2 with TRBJ2-7; 14 bases fit TRBD2. The trim removed 4 bases at V and 4 bases at J, leaving 3 bases unmatched. Germline CDR1 and CDR2: SGHAT and FQNNGV. The CDR3 extends over 15 amino acids. Written as DNA, the CDR3 is TGTGCCAGCAGCTGGGGACTAGCGGGAGTTTACGAGCAGTACTTC. This encodes CASSWGLAGVYEQYF.

CDR3 region: CASSVIGRETEAFF. The CDR3 DNA is TGTGCCAGCAGCGTCATAGGTCGGGAAACTGAAGCTTTCTTT. This chain connects TRBV7-9 to TRBJ1-1; no clear D gene. Trimming removed 5 bases from V and 5 bases from J, with 15 bases in between. Germline CDR1 reads SEHNR; CDR2 reads FQNEAQ (reference sequence). The CDR3 runs 14 residues. The full variable domain, in which reference TRBV7-9 and TRBJ1-1 provide the parts outside the CDR3, is DTGVSQNPRHKITKRGQNVTFRCDPISEHNRLYWYRQTLGQGPEFLTYFQNEAQLEKSRLLSDRFSAERPKGSFSTLEIQRTEQGDSAMYLCASSVIGRETEAFFGQGTRLTVV.

This chain joins TRBV2 and TRBJ2-5; 12 bases match TRBD1. The V segment lost 8 bases and the J segment 4 bases; nucleotides outside the gene matches: 5. Germline CDR1 reads SNHLY; CDR2 reads FYNNEI. The CDR3 is made up of 14 amino acids. CDR3 nucleotides: TGTGCCAGCGGGACAGGGGGCTGGTTAGAGACCCAGTACTTC. Residues: CASGTGGWLETQYF.

V usage is TRBV29-1 and J usage is TRBJ2-2; unclear D gene. Trimming shortened V by 6 bases and J by 3 bases, and 11 bases separated the two germline ends. The length of the CDR3 is 13 residues. Germline values: CDR1 SQVTM, CDR2 ANQGSEA. Here the CDR3 DNA reads TGCAGCGTCGAGGCCGGCGACACCGGGGAGCTGTTTTTT. It encodes CSVEAGDTGELFF.

This clone was found a few times. This chain joins TRBV7-9 and TRBJ2-5; 8 bases align to TRBD1. V was pared by 5 bases and J by 3 bases, with 11 bases of the junction left unmatched. The V gene's germline CDR1 is SEHNR and CDR2 FQNEAQ (reference sequence). This CDR3 contains 16 residues. The CDR3 nucleotides read TGTGCCAGCAGCCGAAATGCGGGACAGGTGAAAGAGACCCAGTACTTC. Its protein product is CASSRNAGQVKETQYF.

The chain links TRBV4-1 to TRBJ1-2, with unresolved D. Trimming stripped 0 bases from V and 6 bases from J, with 8 bases between. This CDR3 has 13 amino acids. The germline V gene has CDR1 MGHRA and CDR2 YSYEKL. CDR3 region: CASSQESFDGYTF. CDR3 nucleotide sequence: TGCGCCAGCAGCCAAGAATCCTTCGATGGCTACACCTTC.

The gene calls are TRBV6-4 and TRBJ2-4; possibly TRBD1 for D (6 bases). From germline, CDR1 is MRHNA and CDR2 SNTAGT. Trimming took off 2 bases at V and 8 bases at J, with 13 bases between the two ends. CDR3 length equals 14 residues. CDR3 sequence (DNA): TGTGCCAGCAGTGACGGCAACGCAGGGGACATTCAGTACTTC. Protein sequence: CASSDGNAGDIQYF.

The V and J genes are TRBV19 and TRBJ2-1; TRBD2 aligns across 7 bases. With V trimmed by 2 bases and J by 5 bases, 3 bases remained unmatched. This CDR3 spans 14 amino acids. Germline loops: CDR1 LNHDA, CDR2 SQIVND (reference sequence). The CDR3 region is CASSIFLADNEQFF. CDR3 DNA sequence: TGTGCCAGTAGTATATTTCTAGCGGACAATGAGCAGTTCTTC.

The chain links TRBV19 to TRBJ2-1, with D tentatively TRBD1 (6 bases). V lost 4 bases to trimming and J lost 2 bases, with 6 bases between them. This CDR3 comprises 13 residues. Germline V gene lookup returns CDR1 LNHDA and CDR2 SQIVND (reference sequence). The CDR3 coding sequence is TGTGCCAGTAGTAGGGGGCCCTACAATGAGCAGTTCTTC. Encoded protein: CASSRGPYNEQFF.

The gene calls are TRBV28 and TRBJ2-2; 9 positions agree with TRBD2. Germline CDR1 and CDR2: MDHEN and SYDVKM. Losses at the gene ends were 3 bases for V and 6 bases for J; bases not matched to a gene: 5. The CDR3 is 15 residues long. In DNA form, the CDR3 reads TGTGCCAGCAGTTTTAATAGCGGGAGATCCGGGGAGCTGTTTTTT. It codes for CASSFNSGRSGELFF.

This chain connects TRBV23-1 to TRBJ2-2; D uncertain. TRBV23-1 carries the ORF label, with uncertain function. This CDR3 region has 18 residues. V was trimmed by 3 bases and J by 0 bases, leaving 17 bases between them. The CDR3, as DNA: TGCGCCAGCAGTCACGAGGCGAGCAAGGCCTCGAACACCGGGGAGCTGTTTTTT. Translated: CASSHEASKASNTGELFF.

The chain links TRBV28 to TRBJ1-3; maybe TRBD1 (5 bases). The V end lost 5 bases, the J end lost 0 bases, and 11 bases lay between the germline ends. The CDR3 runs to 15 residues. Germline V gene lookup returns CDR1 MDHEN and CDR2 SYDVKM. This CDR3 is CASSLRVSSGNTIYF. The CDR3 bases are TGTGCCAGCAGTCTCAGGGTCTCCTCTGGAAACACCATATATTTT.

V usage is TRBV4-1 and J usage is TRBJ1-6; D perhaps matches TRBD1 (5 bases). The CDR3 runs 15 residues. Germline V gene sequence: CDR1 MGHRA, CDR2 YSYEKL. The V end was cut by 5 bases, the J end by 9 bases, with 17 bases between. CDR3 bases: TGCGCCAGCAGCACTACGGGCAGGGAAGGTTCACCCCTCCACTTT. This codes for CASSTTGREGSPLHF.

The chain combines TRBV6-5 with TRBJ2-2; 10 bases agree with TRBD2. V was pared by 6 bases and J by 7 bases, with 8 bases of the junction left unmatched. This CDR3 has 15 amino acids. Germline CDR1 reads MNHEY; CDR2 reads SVGAGI. CDR3 in DNA: TGTGCCAGCAGGCCCCTAGCGGGAGCCGGCGGGGAGCTGTTTTTT. Translation: CASRPLAGAGGELFF.

This clone was detected only a few times. The rearrangement uses TRBV5-6 and TRBJ1-2; D ambiguous. Trimming left V 0 bases short and J 0 bases short, with 9 bases between. This CDR3 contains 15 residues. Per germline, CDR1 SGHDT and CDR2 YYEEEE. CDR3 loop: CASSLAGRSNYGYTF. The DNA for the CDR3 is TGTGCCAGCAGCTTGGCGGGAAGATCTAACTATGGCTACACCTTC.

The table lists this clone with a few counts. This rearrangement joins TRBV24-1 to TRBJ2-7; 11 bases match TRBD1. CDR1 KGHDR and CDR2 SFDVKD come from the germline V gene. Trimming took 4 bases from V and 5 from J; bases not matched to a gene: 9. The CDR3 runs to 16 residues. In nucleotides, the CDR3 is TGTGCCACCAGTGACCCGGACAGGGGGCAAGGTAACGAGCAGTACTTC. Its protein product is CATSDPDRGQGNEQYF.